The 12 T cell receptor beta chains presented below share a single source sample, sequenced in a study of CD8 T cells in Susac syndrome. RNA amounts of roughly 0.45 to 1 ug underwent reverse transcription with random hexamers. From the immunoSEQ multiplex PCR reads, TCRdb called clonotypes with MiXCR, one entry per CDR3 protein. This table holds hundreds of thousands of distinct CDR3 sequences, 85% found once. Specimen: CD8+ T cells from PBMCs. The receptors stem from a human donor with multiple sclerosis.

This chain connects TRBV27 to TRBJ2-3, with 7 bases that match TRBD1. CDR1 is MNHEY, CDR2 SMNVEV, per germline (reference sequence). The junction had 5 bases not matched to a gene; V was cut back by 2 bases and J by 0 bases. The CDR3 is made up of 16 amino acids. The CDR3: CASSLRWTGSTDTQYF. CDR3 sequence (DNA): TGTGCCAGCAGTTTACGGTGGACAGGTAGCACAGATACGCAGTATTTT.

The CDR3 spells CSAGTGFNEKLFF. In DNA, the CDR3 is TGCAGTGCCGGGACAGGGTTTAATGAAAAACTGTTTTTT. V gene TRBV20-1 combines with J gene TRBJ1-4; 9 bases fit TRBD1. The CDR3 runs to 13 residues. Germline CDR1 and CDR2: DFQATT and SNEGSKA (reference sequence). V trimming: 6 bases; J trimming: 4 bases; junction bases outside the gene matches: 3.

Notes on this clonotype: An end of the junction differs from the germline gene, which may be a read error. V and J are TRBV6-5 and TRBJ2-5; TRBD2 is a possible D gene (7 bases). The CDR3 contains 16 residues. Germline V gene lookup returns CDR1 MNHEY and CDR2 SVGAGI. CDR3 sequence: CASSYGQLGGVETQHF. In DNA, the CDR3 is TGTGCCAGCAGTTACGGCCAACTAGGGGGGGTAGAGACCCAGCACTTC.

The CDR3: CSVEEGGASDTQYF. CDR3 DNA sequence: TGCAGCGTTGAAGAAGGGGGCGCGTCAGATACGCAGTATTTT. This rearrangement joins TRBV29-1 to TRBJ2-3, with 7 positions matching TRBD1. Germline CDR1 reads SQVTM; CDR2 reads ANQGSEA. This CDR3 has 14 residues. V shed 0 bases, J shed 4 bases, and the junction held 4 bases outside the gene matches.

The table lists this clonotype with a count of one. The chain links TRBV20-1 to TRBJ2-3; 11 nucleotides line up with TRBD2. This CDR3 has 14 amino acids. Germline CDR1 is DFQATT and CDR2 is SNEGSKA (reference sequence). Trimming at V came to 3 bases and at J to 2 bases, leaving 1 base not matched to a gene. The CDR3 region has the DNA TGCAGTGCTAGTAGCGGGAGGGCCACAGATACGCAGTATTTT. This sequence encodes CSASSGRATDTQYF.

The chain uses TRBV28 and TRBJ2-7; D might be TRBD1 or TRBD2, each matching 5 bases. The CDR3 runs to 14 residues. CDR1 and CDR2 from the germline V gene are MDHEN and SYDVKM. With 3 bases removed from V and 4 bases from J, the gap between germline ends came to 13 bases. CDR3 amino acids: CASSFVGGSYEQYF. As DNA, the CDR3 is TGTGCCAGCAGTTTCGTTGGGGGATCATACGAGCAGTACTTC.

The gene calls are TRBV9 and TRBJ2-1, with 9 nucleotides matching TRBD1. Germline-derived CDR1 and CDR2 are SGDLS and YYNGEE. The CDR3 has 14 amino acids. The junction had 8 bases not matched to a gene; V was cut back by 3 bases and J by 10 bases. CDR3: CASSGGQGPLEQFF. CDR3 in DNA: TGTGCCAGCAGCGGGGGACAGGGTCCTTTGGAGCAGTTCTTC.

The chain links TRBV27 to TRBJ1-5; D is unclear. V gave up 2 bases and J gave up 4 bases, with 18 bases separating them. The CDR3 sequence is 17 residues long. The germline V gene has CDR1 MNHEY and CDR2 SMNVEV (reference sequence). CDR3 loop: CASSLLSSTGSNQPQHF. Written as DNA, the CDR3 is TGTGCCAGCAGTTTACTCTCCTCTACGGGGTCTAATCAGCCCCAGCATTTT.

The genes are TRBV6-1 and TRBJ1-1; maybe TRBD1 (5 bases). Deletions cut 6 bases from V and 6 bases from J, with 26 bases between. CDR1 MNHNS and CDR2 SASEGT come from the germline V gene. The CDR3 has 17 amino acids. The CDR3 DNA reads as TGTGCCAGCAGCCACTTTGGGAGTGAGCAGGGCAGTCCTGAAGCTTTCTTT. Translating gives CASSHFGSEQGSPEAFF.

This CDR3 is CASSLVGTGYNEQFF. CDR3 sequence (DNA): TGTGCCAGCAGTTTGGTTGGGACAGGCTACAATGAGCAGTTCTTC. The rearrangement joins TRBV27 to TRBJ2-1; 8 nucleotides agree with TRBD1. This CDR3 is 15 amino acids long. Trimming at V came to 3 bases and at J to 3 bases, leaving 4 bases not matched to a gene. Germline lookup yields CDR1 MNHEY and CDR2 SMNVEV (reference sequence).

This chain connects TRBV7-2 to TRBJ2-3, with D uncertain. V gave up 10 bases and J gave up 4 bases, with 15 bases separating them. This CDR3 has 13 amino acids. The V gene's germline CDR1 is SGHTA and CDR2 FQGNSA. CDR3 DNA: TGTGCCACCTCTTGGGTAGAGGCAGATACGCAGTATTTT. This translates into CATSWVEADTQYF.

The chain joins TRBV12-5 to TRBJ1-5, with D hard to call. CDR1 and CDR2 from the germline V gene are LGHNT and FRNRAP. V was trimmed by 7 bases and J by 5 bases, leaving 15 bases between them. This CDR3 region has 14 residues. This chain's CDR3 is CASVFSSYDQPQHF. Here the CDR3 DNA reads TGTGCTAGTGTTTTTAGTAGCTACGATCAGCCCCAGCATTTT.